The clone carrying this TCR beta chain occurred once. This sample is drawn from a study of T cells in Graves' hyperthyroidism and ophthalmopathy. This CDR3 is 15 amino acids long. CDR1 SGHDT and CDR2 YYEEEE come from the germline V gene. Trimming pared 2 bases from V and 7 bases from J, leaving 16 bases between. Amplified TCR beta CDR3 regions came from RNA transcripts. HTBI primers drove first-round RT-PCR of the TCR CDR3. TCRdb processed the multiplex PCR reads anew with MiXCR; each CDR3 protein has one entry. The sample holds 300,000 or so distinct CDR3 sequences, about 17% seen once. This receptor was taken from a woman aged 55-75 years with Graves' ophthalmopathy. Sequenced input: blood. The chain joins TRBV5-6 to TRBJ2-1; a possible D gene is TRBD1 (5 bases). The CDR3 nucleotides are TGTGCCAGCAGCTTATGGGGCAGTCCATGGAATGAGCAGTTCTTC. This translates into CASSLWGSPWNEQFF. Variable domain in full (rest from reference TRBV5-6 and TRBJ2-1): DAGVTQSPTHLIKTRGQQVTLRCSPKSGHDTVSWYQQALGQGPQFIFQYYEEEERQRGNFPDRFSGHQFPNYSSELNVNALLLGDSALYLCASSLWGSPWNEQFFGPGTRLTVL.